Listed here are 13 T cell receptor beta chains from one sample, sequenced in a study of cytomegalovirus exposure and HLA in healthy donors. PCR used 60 Vbeta primers and 13 Jbeta primers. Produced via immunoSEQ multiplex PCR; TCRdb's table is partial and in-frame only. Of around 170,000 clones in the sample, more than 75% were seen once. Sequencing input: PBMCs. Every receptor here comes from a woman aged 50 to 60 in good health and CMV-seropositive.

The rearrangement links TRBV27 to TRBJ1-1; TRBD1 matches at 7 bases. The CDR3 loop spans 14 amino acids. The ends lost 6 bases at V and 5 bases at J; junction bases unmatched: 9. The germline CDR1 and CDR2 sequences are MNHEY and SMNVEV (reference sequence). The CDR3 nucleotides are TGTGCCAGCAGAACAACAGGGGCGAGGACTGAAGCTTTCTTT. It is translated as CASRTTGARTEAFF.

The chain uses TRBV5-1 and TRBJ1-4, with a tentative D call TRBD1 (5 bases). V dropped 1 base and J dropped 0 bases, with 10 bases sitting between them. This CDR3 is 16 amino acids long. The V gene's germline CDR1 is SGHRS and CDR2 YFSETQ. The CDR3, as DNA: TGCGCCAGCAGCTTGAGGGCGACAGCAACTAATGAAAAACTGTTTTTT. Residues: CASSLRATATNEKLFF.

The chain joins TRBV7-2 to TRBJ1-5, with TRBD1 identical over 12 bases. V shed 5 bases, J shed 0 bases, and the junction held 5 bases outside the gene matches. The CDR3 length is 17 residues. CDR1 and CDR2 (germline): SGHTA, FQGNSA. The CDR3 DNA is TGTGCCAGCAGCCCAGGGACAGGGGGCACTAGCAATCAGCCCCAGCATTTT. Amino acids: CASSPGTGGTSNQPQHF.

The CDR3 reads CASSVGRGTQYF. CDR3 bases: TGTGCCAGCAGCGTAGGTCGGGGGACGCAGTATTTT. This chain connects TRBV9 to TRBJ2-3; perhaps TRBD2 as D (6 bases). With 0 bases removed from V and 9 bases from J, the gap between germline ends came to 8 bases. Germline CDR1 and CDR2: SGDLS and YYNGEE. The CDR3 runs to 12 residues. Based on the CDR3 plus reference TRBV9 and TRBJ2-3, the full variable domain is DSGVTQTPKHLITATGQRVTLRCSPRSGDLSVYWYQQSLDQGLQFLIQYYNGEERAKGNILERFSAQQFPDLHSELNLSSLELGDSALYFCASSVGRGTQYFGPGTRLTVL.

V is TRBV7-2 and J is TRBJ1-2, with D uncertain. Germline V CDR1 and CDR2: SGHTA, FQGNSA. CDR3 length: 16 amino acids. V was trimmed by 5 bases and J by 1 base, leaving 17 bases between them. The CDR3 region is CASSPQMGVFNYGYTF. CDR3 nucleotides: TGTGCCAGCAGCCCACAGATGGGAGTCTTTAACTATGGCTACACCTTC.

The chain is built from TRBV29-1 and TRBJ2-2; 8 bases line up with TRBD1. Unmatched junction bases numbered 4, after V lost 3 bases and J lost 1 base. The CDR3 extends over 15 amino acids. Germline lookup yields CDR1 SQVTM and CDR2 ANQGSEA. The CDR3 DNA reads TGCAGCGTTGAGGGCGGGACAGGGAACACCGGGGAGCTGTTTTTT. It specifies CSVEGGTGNTGELFF.

This chain connects TRBV9 to TRBJ2-3; 9 nucleotides line up with TRBD2. Germline lookup yields CDR1 SGDLS and CDR2 YYNGEE. The CDR3 length is 17 residues. Trimming cost V 4 bases and J 2 bases; bases outside gene matches: 11. CDR3: CASSSMVAGGVTDTQYF. DNA of the CDR3: TGTGCCAGCAGCTCAATGGTGGCGGGGGGGGTCACAGATACGCAGTATTTT.

The chain links TRBV10-2 to TRBJ2-5, with D maybe TRBD2 (5 bases). The germline CDR1 and CDR2 sequences are WSHSY and SAAADI. The CDR3 has 14 residues. Trimming left V 8 bases short and J 2 bases short, with 15 bases between. The CDR3 coding sequence is TGCGCCAGCCGGGATCCGGGTAGACAAGAGACCCAGTACTTC. Encoded protein: CASRDPGRQETQYF.

The J gene is TRBJ2-3, the V gene TRBV5-1; 8 positions agree with TRBD2. Germline CDR1 is SGHRS and CDR2 is YFSETQ. The CDR3 sequence is 16 residues long. V dropped 4 bases and J dropped 4; count of bases not matched to a gene: 11. CDR3 sequence: CASSRIAGKHADTQYF. The CDR3 DNA is TGCGCCAGCAGCAGAATAGCGGGGAAGCACGCAGATACGCAGTATTTT.

The chain joins TRBV27 to TRBJ1-6; a possible D gene is TRBD1 (5 bases). CDR3 length: 12 residues. Germline CDR1 reads MNHEY; CDR2 reads SMNVEV (reference sequence). The CDR3 DNA reads TGTGCTAGCTCCCCTGGGGGGTCACCCCTCCACTTT. This codes for CASSPGGSPLHF.

The chain employs TRBV7-8 and TRBJ2-5, with a possible D match to TRBD1 (5 bases). V was pared by 5 bases and J by 2 bases, with 18 bases between. This CDR3 is 16 amino acids long. CDR1 is SGHVS and CDR2 is FQNEAQ in the germline V gene. This CDR3 reads CASSPRTTGRQETQYF. In DNA, the CDR3 is TGTGCCAGCAGCCCAAGGACAACTGGCAGACAAGAGACCCAGTACTTC.

In the case of this clone: One junction end does not reproduce the germline sequence, and a read error may be involved. This chain connects TRBV4-1 to TRBJ1-1; D call uncertain. The CDR3 consists of 11 residues. Germline CDR1 MGHRA, CDR2 YSYEKL. DNA for the CDR3: TGCGCCAGCAGCCAAGGTTTTTTTGTCAGTTTT. Translating gives CASSQGFFVSF.

The rearrangement links TRBV6-6 to TRBJ2-1; tentatively, D is TRBD2 (5 bases). V lost 4 bases, J lost 2 bases, and 12 bases lay in between. Germline CDR1 MNHNY, CDR2 SVGAGI (reference sequence). The CDR3 spans 15 residues. The DNA for the CDR3 is TGTGCCAGCAGTTTCGAGCGGATTGCCTACAATGAGCAGTTCTTC. Its protein is CASSFERIAYNEQFF.